Detailed here is one T cell receptor beta chain. Its target is not known. The protocol was immunoSEQ multiplex PCR, while the TCRdb copy is restricted to in-frame clones and leaves out a portion. The sample consists of more than 1.2 million clones, approximately 98.5% of them appearing once. This entry comes from a study of shared clonotypes between healthy human individuals. About the study: The cohort comprised a couple of women and a few men. Their ages spanned 18 to 49 years.

Germline V gives CDR1 MNHNY, CDR2 SVGAGI (reference sequence). CDR3 length: 12 amino acids. V lost 6 bases and J lost 12; bases outside the gene matches: 8. Study results and caveats: Relative to memory subsets, naive subsets generally showed larger estimated richness. Of the naive CD4 clonotypes, around 4.9% were shared across a handful of donors.

The sequence was obtained from a young man in good health. The rearrangement links TRBV6-6 to TRBJ2-1, with 7 bases that match TRBD2. Sequenced sample: naive CD4+ T cells sorted from blood. Subset specified: CD45RA+ positively selected. CDR3 DNA sequence: TGTGCCAGCAGCCCAGGGACTAAATCGCAGTTCTTC. Translated, it gives CASSPGTKSQFF.